This T cell receptor (beta chain) was recorded in a study of somatic mutations in cytotoxic T cells in rheumatoid arthritis. Across the study: Selected populations of V beta antibody-stained T cells underwent flow sorting at nearly 100% purity; these encompassed V beta1+ cells subjected to TCRB sequencing. Study-wide points: Within 8 of 65 patients, the single biggest CD8+ clone made up more than 20% of CD8+ cells.

Purity of the CD4+ and CD8+ cells, isolated by positive magnetic bead selection, was checked by flow cytometry. In the authors' workflow: Published virus-specific TCRB sequences found rare matches among patient CD8+ clones larger than 1%. Sequencing used immunoSEQ multiplex PCR; TCRdb keeps in-frame clones, though not all of them. D and trimming were read from the DNA, whereas the V and J calls and clone size are those reported in that table. Of 7,000 or so clones listed, over 70% are singletons. On this clone itself: Its target is unknown.

Trimming removed 4 bases from V and 7 bases from J, with 15 bases in between. The CDR3 runs to 13 residues. CDR1 is SGHTS and CDR2 is YDEGEE in the germline V gene. The V call is TRBV5-8, the J call TRBJ2-7, with D possibly being TRBD1 or TRBD2 (5 bases each). This clonotype originated in an adult with rheumatoid arthritis. The sequenced sample consisted of CD8+ T cells sorted from blood. CDR3 sequence: CASSGGRFLEQYF. DNA for the CDR3: TGTGCCAGCAGCGGGGGACGATTTCTGGAGCAGTACTTC.